A selection of T cell receptor beta chains follows, all from one sample in a study of Ad26.COV2.S vaccination and SARS-CoV-2 variants. Profiling relied on immunoSEQ multiplex PCR, and the TCRdb table lists in-frame clones only, not all of them. This table holds hundreds of thousands of clones, roughly 91% found once. Sequences were derived from peripheral blood, sampled in a trial of Ad26.COV2.S vaccine versus placebo. These receptors came from a person between 18 and 60 years old who received the Ad26.COV2.S COVID-19 vaccine or a placebo. Both conserved end residues are part of each CDR3. The D gene is left open where the match is weak.

V gene	D gene	J gene	CDR3 protein	CDR3 DNA
TRBV6-2/TRBV6-3	-	TRBJ1-5	CASSYQGSNQPQHF	TGTGCCAGCAGTTATCAAGGGAGCAATCAGCCCCAGCATTTT
TRBV7-3	TRBD1	TRBJ1-1	CASSPTGGWGNTEAFF	TGTGCCAGCAGCCCTACAGGGGGCTGGGGAAACACTGAAGCTTTCTTT
TRBV4-1	-	TRBJ1-1	CASSRRSMNTEAFF	TGCGCCAGCAGCCGAAGAAGCATGAACACTGAAGCTTTCTTT
TRBV5-4	-	TRBJ2-7	CASSLQGGYEQYF	TGTGCCAGCAGCTTGCAAGGGGGCTACGAGCAGTACTTC
TRBV3-1/TRBV3-2	-	TRBJ1-6	CASSPNRANSPLHF	TGTGCCAGCAGCCCAAACAGGGCCAATTCACCCCTCCACTTT
TRBV30	-	TRBJ1-1	CAWRQDHSTEAFF	TGTGCCTGGAGACAGGACCATAGTACTGAAGCTTTCTTT
TRBV7-9	-	TRBJ2-7	CASSPDSTYEQYF	TGTGCCAGCAGCCCGGACTCGACCTACGAGCAGTACTTC
TRBV5-6	TRBD1	TRBJ2-7	CASSLVGTDEQYF	TGTGCCAGCAGCTTGGTGGGGACAGACGAGCAGTACTTC
TRBV5-4	-	TRBJ2-5	CASQRFQETQYF	TGTGCCAGCCAAAGGTTTCAAGAGACCCAGTACTTC
TRBV19	-	TRBJ2-7	CASKRTDSYEQYF	TGTGCCAGTAAGAGAACTGACTCCTACGAGCAGTACTTC
TRBV6-5	-	TRBJ1-2	CASSYSRTVPNYGYTF	TGTGCCAGCAGTTACTCCCGGACAGTACCCAACTATGGCTACACCTTC
TRBV7-3	-	TRBJ2-7	CASSLQQGIGYEQYF	TGTGCCAGCAGCTTACAACAGGGCATTGGCTACGAGCAGTACTTC